These 25 T cell receptor beta chains share one sample of origin, sequenced in a study of T cell responses to AZD1222 COVID-19 vaccine. TCRdb's copy holds only in-frame clones and misses some; the assay was immunoSEQ multiplex PCR. Of some 150,000 clones listed, around nine tenths are singletons. The source was peripheral blood, collected on day 0 of AZD1222 vaccination. Receptors were obtained from an adult in good health.

The chain is built from TRBV10-3 and TRBJ1-5; the D gene is possibly TRBD1 (5 bases). There are 12 residues in the CDR3. CDR1 is ENHRY, CDR2 SYGVKD, per germline. With 6 bases removed from V and 3 bases from J, the gap between germline ends came to 6 bases. CDR3 nucleotide sequence: TGTGCCATCAGGGGGGACAATCAGCCCCAGCATTTT. The encoded protein is CAIRGDNQPQHF.

This chain uses TRBV7-8 with TRBJ2-1, with TRBD2 matching 8 bases. Germline V CDR1 and CDR2: SGHVS, FQNEAQ. V trimming: 2 bases; J trimming: 9 bases; junction bases outside the gene matches: 12. The CDR3 has 16 residues. CDR3 sequence: CASSLRSGGLEFEQFF. CDR3 DNA: TGTGCCAGCAGCTTAAGGAGTGGGGGACTAGAGTTTGAGCAGTTCTTC. The full variable domain, rest sourced from reference TRBV7-8 and TRBJ2-1, is GAGVSQSPRYKVAKRGQDVALRCDPISGHVSLFWYQQALGQGPEFLTYFQNEAQLDKSGLPSDRFFAERPEGSVSTLKIQRTQQEDSAVYLCASSLRSGGLEFEQFFGPGTRLTVL.

The V and J genes are TRBV6-6 and TRBJ1-5; D remains ambiguous. The CDR3 is 13 amino acids. Trimming pared 5 bases from V and 1 base from J, leaving 6 bases between. The V gene's germline CDR1 is MNHNY and CDR2 SVGAGI (reference sequence). The CDR3 protein is CASSSLSNQPQHF. CDR3 bases: TGTGCCAGCAGTAGCCTGAGCAATCAGCCCCAGCATTTT.

The chain carries TRBV11-2 and TRBJ1-1; TRBD1 matches 7 bases. CDR3 size: 13 residues. Germline assignment: CDR1 SGHAT and CDR2 FQNNGV. V dropped 0 bases and J dropped 8; count of bases not matched to a gene: 3. The CDR3 sequence is CASSLDTGQEAFF. The CDR3 coding sequence is TGTGCCAGCAGCTTAGATACGGGACAGGAAGCTTTCTTT.

This clone was observed a single time. The DNA for the CDR3 is TGCAGCGTCAGGGGAGGGGAGCAGTTCTTC. Amino acid sequence: CSVRGGEQFF. The V and J genes are TRBV29-1 and TRBJ2-1, with a tentative D call TRBD2 (7 bases). Germline CDR1 SQVTM, CDR2 ANQGSEA. V was pared by 6 bases and J by 10 bases, with 10 bases between. CDR3 length equals 10 residues.

V is TRBV7-2 and J is TRBJ2-3, with TRBD2 matching over 8 bases. The CDR3 length is 17 residues. In germline, CDR1 is SGHTA, CDR2 FQGNSA. V gave up 3 bases and J gave up 4 bases; unmatched junction bases: 12. The CDR3 sequence is CASSLPPKGLVPDTQYF. CDR3 nucleotide sequence: TGTGCCAGCAGCTTGCCCCCAAAGGGACTAGTCCCAGATACGCAGTATTTT.

The V and J genes are TRBV5-1 and TRBJ1-2; a possible D gene is TRBD1 (6 bases). Trimming shortened V by 6 bases and J by 8 bases, and 20 bases separated the two germline ends. CDR1 SGHRS and CDR2 YFSETQ come from the germline V gene. CDR3 length: 14 amino acids. CDR3 nucleotide sequence: TGCGCCAGCAAGGGAGCCGGGGACACATGGGGCTACACCTTC. This sequence encodes CASKGAGDTWGYTF.

CDR3 DNA: TGTGCCAGCAGCCGTTACACGGGGGGCGACGGCTACACCTTC. Residues: CASSRYTGGDGYTF. The chain has TRBV21-1 and TRBJ1-2. TRBV21-1 is classified as a pseudogene. The CDR3 totals 14 residues.

CDR3 nucleotides: TGTGCCAGCAGTGATGTAGGGGGTCCAGATACGCAGTATTTT. Its translation: CASSDVGGPDTQYF. The V and J genes are TRBV2 and TRBJ2-3; D is perhaps TRBD1 (6 bases). The CDR3 runs 14 residues. V shed 3 bases and J shed 4 bases, with 11 bases lying between them. Per the germline V gene, CDR1 is SNHLY and CDR2 is FYNNEI.

V is TRBV7-9 and J is TRBJ1-2; 7 bases align to TRBD1. Germline CDR1 is SEHNR and CDR2 is FQNEAQ (reference sequence). The junction had 9 bases not matched to a gene; V was cut back by 1 base and J by 4 bases. CDR3 length equals 16 residues. CDR3: CASSLDRTGGGYGYTF. Here the CDR3 DNA reads TGTGCCAGCAGCTTAGATCGGACAGGAGGGGGCTATGGCTACACCTTC. Complete variable domain (other parts from reference TRBV7-9 and TRBJ1-2): DTGVSQNPRHKITKRGQNVTFRCDPISEHNRLYWYRQTLGQGPEFLTYFQNEAQLEKSRLLSDRFSAERPKGSFSTLEIQRTEQGDSAMYLCASSLDRTGGGYGYTFGSGTRLTVV.

This clone was recorded only once. This sequence joins TRBV7-2 and TRBJ1-2; no reliable D call. This CDR3 is 13 amino acids long. V was clipped by 6 bases and J by 6 bases, with 14 bases between them. Germline V CDR1 and CDR2: SGHTA, FQGNSA. The CDR3 loop is CASSAQVQHGYTF. The CDR3 nucleotides are TGTGCCAGCAGTGCCCAGGTTCAGCATGGCTACACCTTC.

This clone was observed a few times. The chain uses TRBV19 and TRBJ2-3; D might be TRBD2 (5 bases). The V and J ends lost 3 bases and 2 bases respectively, with 12 bases between them. Looked up from germline, CDR1 is LNHDA and CDR2 is SQIVND (reference sequence). This CDR3 is 15 amino acids long. CDR3 nucleotide sequence: TGTGCCAGTAGTATGGCAGCGGCAGACACAGATACGCAGTATTTT. This encodes CASSMAAADTDTQYF. Looking up the rest from reference TRBV19 and TRBJ2-3 gives the full variable domain: DGGITQSPKYLFRKEGQNVTLSCEQNLNHDAMYWYRQDPGQGLRLIYYSQIVNDFQKGDIAEGYSVSREKKESFPLTVTSAQKNPTAFYLCASSMAAADTDTQYFGPGTRLTVL.

The chain recombines TRBV7-2 with TRBJ1-5; possible D gene TRBD1, 6 bases. Germline V CDR1 and CDR2: SGHTA, FQGNSA. The V end was cut by 4 bases, the J end by 2 bases, with 12 bases between. This CDR3 is built from 15 residues. Here the CDR3 DNA reads TGTGCCAGCAGCTCAAACGCAGGGGGCAATCAGCCCCAGCATTTT. This translates into CASSSNAGGNQPQHF.

The J gene is TRBJ2-2, the V gene TRBV18; D is uncertain. The V and J ends lost 2 bases and 6 bases respectively, with 4 bases between them. The CDR3 contains 12 residues. Germline CDR1 is KGHSH and CDR2 is LQKENI. The DNA of the CDR3 is TGTGCCAGCTCACCAATTGCCGGGGAGCTGTTTTTT. Translation gives CASSPIAGELFF.

The J gene is TRBJ2-1, the V gene TRBV5-1; 8 bases match TRBD1. The trim removed 7 bases at V and 5 bases at J, leaving 11 bases unmatched. CDR1 is SGHRS, CDR2 YFSETQ, per germline. This CDR3 contains 15 residues. CDR3 sequence (DNA): TGCGCCAGCGAGGGGGACCCAGGGGGCCACAATGAGCAGTTCTTC. Translation gives CASEGDPGGHNEQFF. Variable domain in full (rest from reference TRBV5-1 and TRBJ2-1): KAGVTQTPRYLIKTRGQQVTLSCSPISGHRSVSWYQQTPGQGLQFLFEYFSETQRNKGNFPGRFSGRQFSNSRSEMNVSTLELGDSALYLCASEGDPGGHNEQFFGPGTRLTVL.

The rearrangement uses TRBV12-3 or TRBV12-4 and TRBJ2-3, with 7 bases matching TRBD2. J gave up 5 bases and V 3 bases, and 2 bases lay outside the gene matches. The CDR3 sequence is 13 residues long. The CDR3 DNA reads as TGTGCCAGCAGTTTGGGGGGGAGAGATACGCAGTATTTT. Amino acids: CASSLGGRDTQYF.

Points on this clone: Other DNA sequences within the sample encode an identical CDR3. The chain carries TRBV7-8 and TRBJ1-1; D call uncertain. Germline V gives CDR1 SGHVS, CDR2 FQNEAQ. The CDR3 totals 15 residues. V gave up 0 bases and J gave up 4 bases, with 12 bases separating them. In DNA form, the CDR3 reads TGTGCCAGCAGCTTAGCGGGTGCCGGAGGCACTGAAGCTTTCTTT. It is translated as CASSLAGAGGTEAFF.

Concerning this clone itself: Other DNA sequences in this specimen translate into the identical CDR3. V and J are TRBV29-1 and TRBJ1-1; no clear D gene. The ends were cut back, 7 bases at V and 5 bases at J, with 8 bases in the middle. Germline CDR1 reads SQVTM; CDR2 reads ANQGSEA. There are 10 residues in the CDR3. DNA for the CDR3: TGCAGCGGGGGAGGGACTGAAGCTTTCTTT. Translation: CSGGGTEAFF.

The chain carries TRBV7-2 and TRBJ1-3; D might be TRBD1 (5 bases). Germline values: CDR1 SGHTA, CDR2 FQGNSA. CDR3 length equals 16 residues. Trimming shortened V by 5 bases and J by 3 bases, and 17 bases separated the two germline ends. The CDR3 DNA sequence: TGTGCCAGCAGCCCGATCCCTGACAGATTTGGAAACACCATATATTTT. Its translation is CASSPIPDRFGNTIYF.

CDR3 amino acids: CASSLSGPSGAEQYF. DNA of the CDR3: TGTGCCAGCAGTTTATCGGGACCAAGCGGGGCCGAGCAGTACTTC. The rearrangement uses TRBV27 and TRBJ2-7; 7 bases are a match to TRBD2. This CDR3 region has 15 residues. The V and J ends lost 0 bases and 6 bases, in that order; junction bases with no gene match: 8. CDR1 is MNHEY, CDR2 SMNVEV, per germline (reference sequence).

The V gene is TRBV19, the J gene TRBJ2-7; D may be TRBD1 or TRBD2 (5 bases each). The CDR3 consists of 13 residues. V shed 6 bases and J shed 5 bases, with 14 bases lying between them. CDR1 is LNHDA and CDR2 is SQIVND in the germline V gene (reference sequence). In DNA, the CDR3 is TGTGCCAGTAGGGGCAGGGTTAGCGACGAGCAGTACTTC. This encodes CASRGRVSDEQYF. Supplemented by reference TRBV19 and TRBJ2-7, the full variable domain reads DGGITQSPKYLFRKEGQNVTLSCEQNLNHDAMYWYRQDPGQGLRLIYYSQIVNDFQKGDIAEGYSVSREKKESFPLTVTSAQKNPTAFYLCASRGRVSDEQYFGPGTRLTVT.

This chain connects TRBV6-1 to TRBJ1-2, with 7 bases that match TRBD1. The germline V gene has CDR1 MNHNS and CDR2 SASEGT. V gave up 2 bases and J gave up 4 bases; unmatched junction bases: 7. The CDR3 covers 15 residues. DNA of the CDR3: TGTGCCAGCAGTGAACCCTACGGACAGGTCTATGGCTACACCTTC. Its translation is CASSEPYGQVYGYTF.

This sequence joins TRBV7-3 and TRBJ1-2, with 12 positions matching TRBD1. The CDR3 is 16 amino acids. With 4 bases clipped from V and 8 bases from J, the junction kept 11 bases outside the gene matches. Germline loops: CDR1 SGHTA, CDR2 FQGTGA. The CDR3 reads CASSSNPGTGGAGYTF. Written as DNA, the CDR3 is TGTGCCAGCAGCTCCAACCCCGGGACAGGGGGCGCGGGCTACACCTTC.

This chain joins TRBV5-1 and TRBJ2-2, with 12 nucleotides matching TRBD2. From germline, CDR1 is SGHRS and CDR2 YFSETQ. Unmatched junction bases numbered 4, after V lost 3 bases and J lost 7 bases. This CDR3 region has 15 residues. CDR3 residues: CASSSGLAGVGELFF. The CDR3 bases are TGCGCCAGCAGCTCGGGACTAGCGGGTGTCGGGGAGCTGTTTTTT.

The chain joins TRBV9 to TRBJ2-3, with 8 bases fitting TRBD2. This CDR3 comprises 16 residues. Looked up from germline, CDR1 is SGDLS and CDR2 is YYNGEE. With V trimmed by 4 bases and J by 9 bases, 16 bases remained unmatched. CDR3 sequence (DNA): TGTGCCAGCAGCCTCAGCCTGCCGGGGGGCGGGGGGACGCAGTATTTT. This sequence encodes CASSLSLPGGGGTQYF.